This T cell receptor (beta chain) originates from a study of quantifying T cell responses using KT2 cells. Across the whole study: Reverse transcription used primers in the TCR alpha and beta constant regions. A predetermined fluorescence threshold ended the second PCR, run as a qPCR.

Germline V lookup: CDR1 SGHRS, CDR2 YFSETQ. The V and J ends lost 7 bases and 1 base respectively, with 20 bases between them. This CDR3 comprises 16 residues. An oligo carrying a UMI was ligated to the cDNA 3' end. An equimolar mix of RC1.1 and RC1.2 primed the beta chain across TRBC1 and TRBC2. Separate processing of TCR alpha and beta chains began at the second PCR. Each CDR3 protein gets one entry after TCRdb re-called the UMI-ligation and nested PCR reads with MiXCR. This sample has fewer than 50,000 distinct CDR3 sequences, with approximately 17% found just once. Unfractionated PBMC were spiked with known numbers of KT2 clone cells. KT2 cells were mixed with fixed PBMC numbers at varying ratios. The sample holds a few counts of this clonotype.

This TCR came from a human donor. Sequenced input: PBMCs spiked with cells of the T cell clone KT2. This chain joins TRBV5-1 and TRBJ2-5; possible D gene TRBD1, 6 bases. The CDR3 coding sequence is TGCGCCAGCCCCGAACAGGGACGGGTCATCCAAGAGACCCAGTACTTC. Its protein is CASPEQGRVIQETQYF.